Following are 23 T cell receptor beta chains from one sample sequenced in a study of T cells after yellow fever vaccination. A single record per CDR3 protein comes from TCRdb applying MiXCR to the 5' RACE reads. The sample carries 230,000 or so distinct CDR3 sequences, over 3% recorded once. Specimen: PBMCs, collected 15 days after the yellow fever booster vaccination. The origin of the receptors is a man younger than 35 who received the YFV17D yellow fever vaccine.

This clonotype has at least ten counts. This chain links TRBV5-6 with TRBJ2-7, with D perhaps being TRBD1 or TRBD2 (5 bases each). Germline V gives CDR1 SGHDT, CDR2 YYEEEE. The CDR3 extends over 14 amino acids. Trimming took off 4 bases at V and 3 bases at J, with 14 bases between the two ends. The CDR3 loop reads CASSVSGADYEQYF. As DNA, the CDR3 is TGTGCCAGCAGCGTGTCCGGGGCTGACTACGAGCAGTACTTC.

This clonotype came up many times. The chain links TRBV9 to TRBJ1-5, with a weak D call TRBD1 (5 bases). Trimming removed 0 bases from V and 1 base from J, with 8 bases in between. The germline CDR1 and CDR2 sequences are SGDLS and YYNGEE. There are 15 residues in the CDR3. The CDR3 DNA sequence: TGTGCCAGCAGCGTAGAGGGGAACAGCAATCAGCCCCAGCATTTT. This encodes CASSVEGNSNQPQHF.

This clonotype was picked up a small number of times. This chain connects TRBV24-1 to TRBJ1-5; the D gene is possibly TRBD1 (6 bases). Germline CDR1 is KGHDR and CDR2 is SFDVKD. CDR3 length: 14 residues. V was cut by 5 bases and J by 7 bases, with 14 bases left in between. In DNA form, the CDR3 reads TGTGCCACCAGTGGGTCGGCAGGGGACCAGCCCCAGCATTTT. It is translated as CATSGSAGDQPQHF.

This clonotype has a count of ten or more. This chain links TRBV9 with TRBJ1-3; D gene ambiguous. Germline CDR1 and CDR2: SGDLS and YYNGEE. The CDR3 contains 17 residues. The ends were cut back, 3 bases at V and 0 bases at J, with 16 bases in the middle. The CDR3 reads CASSGKAGFYSGNTIYF. In nucleotides, the CDR3 is TGTGCCAGCAGCGGAAAGGCAGGTTTCTACTCTGGAAACACCATATATTTT.

There are many counts of this clonotype. The J gene is TRBJ2-4, the V gene TRBV3-1, with no clear D. Germline CDR1 and CDR2: LGHDT and YNNKEL (reference sequence). The CDR3 length is 12 residues. Deletions cut 5 bases from V and 6 bases from J, with 8 bases between. For the CDR3, the DNA is TGTGCCAGCAGCAGGGATGGAAACATTCAGTACTTC. This codes for CASSRDGNIQYF.

The table lists this clonotype with many counts. The chain recombines TRBV7-2 with TRBJ2-3; D is unresolved. The germline V gene encodes CDR1 SGHTA and CDR2 FQGNSA. Trimming left V 4 bases short and J 2 bases short, with 4 bases between. The CDR3 is made up of 12 amino acids. The chain's CDR3 is CASSSTTDTQYF. In nucleotides, the CDR3 is TGTGCCAGCAGCTCCACCACAGATACGCAGTATTTT.

This clonotype was seen repeatedly, ten times or more. The gene calls are TRBV5-1 and TRBJ1-1; tentatively, D is TRBD1 (6 bases). The CDR3 consists of 14 residues. CDR1 is SGHRS, CDR2 YFSETQ, per germline. Trimming took 2 bases from V and 4 from J, leaving 12 bases between them. The CDR3 protein is CASSFRGASTEAFF. CDR3 bases: TGCGCCAGCAGCTTCAGGGGAGCGAGCACTGAAGCTTTCTTT. The full variable domain, with the rest looked up from reference TRBV5-1 and TRBJ1-1, is KAGVTQTPRYLIKTRGQQVTLSCSPISGHRSVSWYQQTPGQGLQFLFEYFSETQRNKGNFPGRFSGRQFSNSRSEMNVSTLELGDSALYLCASSFRGASTEAFFGQGTRLTVV.

This clonotype was picked up many times. The V call is TRBV5-4, the J call TRBJ2-4; TRBD1 matches at 12 bases. The ends lost 4 bases at V and 2 bases at J; junction bases unmatched: 7. Germline V gene lookup returns CDR1 SGHNT and CDR2 YYREEE (reference sequence). The CDR3 loop spans 17 amino acids. The CDR3 protein is CASSPTGTGGSKNIQYF. The CDR3 DNA reads as TGTGCCAGCAGCCCCACCGGGACAGGGGGCTCCAAAAACATTCAGTACTTC.

This clonotype was observed many times. The V and J genes are TRBV10-3 and TRBJ2-5; D perhaps matches TRBD1 (6 bases). V lost 6 bases, J lost 1 base, and 9 bases lay in between. The CDR3 sequence is 13 residues long. Germline CDR1 and CDR2: ENHRY and SYGVKD. As DNA, the CDR3 is TGTGCCATCAGCCAGGGGCCCCAAGAGACCCAGTACTTC. It is translated as CAISQGPQETQYF.

This clonotype has at least ten counts. The gene calls are TRBV7-2 and TRBJ2-1; possible D gene TRBD2, 6 bases. CDR1 and CDR2 from the germline V gene are SGHTA and FQGNSA. With 4 bases removed from V and 7 bases from J, the gap between germline ends came to 17 bases. The CDR3 loop spans 15 amino acids. CDR3 loop: CASSYRTSRENEQFF. The CDR3 nucleotides are TGTGCCAGCAGCTACCGGACCTCCCGGGAGAATGAGCAGTTCTTC.

This clonotype was seen just once. It may be a read error: a sequence one base away is much more abundant. The chain links TRBV28 to TRBJ1-5; no definite D call. CDR3 size: 15 residues. Germline V lookup: CDR1 MDHEN, CDR2 SYDVKM. CDR3 residues: CAGSPRRLGNQPQHF. In DNA, the CDR3 is TGTGCCGGCAGTCCCCGTCGACTCGGCAATCAGCCCCAGCATTTT. The full variable domain, in which reference TRBV28 and TRBJ1-5 provide the parts outside the CDR3, is DVKVTQSSRYLVKRTGEKVFLECVQDMDHENMFWYRQDPGLGLRLIYFSYDVKMKEKGDIPEGYSVSREKKERFSLILESASTNQTSMYLCAGSPRRLGNQPQHFGDGTRLSIL.

This clonotype was counted a few times. This sequence joins TRBV19 and TRBJ1-5; D perhaps matches TRBD1 (6 bases). The CDR3 runs 15 residues. Germline V gene data show CDR1 as LNHDA and CDR2 as SQIVND (reference sequence). Between the trimmed V and J ends, which lost 10 bases and 4 bases, there was a span of 20 bases. In nucleotides, the CDR3 is TGTGCCACCCATGGGACACGCAACCCTAATCAGCCCCAGCATTTT. It translates to CATHGTRNPNQPQHF.

This clonotype was picked up many times. The CDR3 sequence: CSVASQLSGNTIYF. The DNA for the CDR3 is TGCAGCGTTGCTTCACAGCTCTCTGGAAACACCATATATTTT. The J gene is TRBJ1-3, the V gene TRBV29-1, with unresolved D. Trimming cost V 4 bases and J 0 bases, with 10 bases left between them. The CDR3 has 14 amino acids. Germline V lookup: CDR1 SQVTM, CDR2 ANQGSEA.

This clonotype was recorded many times. The chain links TRBV25-1 to TRBJ1-5, with a tentative D call TRBD1 (6 bases). Germline assignment: CDR1 MGHDK and CDR2 SYGVNS. V dropped 2 bases and J dropped 7 bases, with 12 bases sitting between them. CDR3 size: 14 residues. CDR3 loop: CASSEEGGGQPQHF. In DNA, the CDR3 is TGTGCCAGCAGTGAAGAGGGGGGCGGACAGCCCCAGCATTTT.

This clonotype was seen ten or more times. The CDR3 sequence is CASSWTGPRSSNQPQHF. The CDR3 bases are TGTGCCAGCAGCTGGACAGGACCACGGAGTAGCAATCAGCCCCAGCATTTT. The chain is built from TRBV5-5 and TRBJ1-5, with 7 bases fitting TRBD1. Germline values: CDR1 SGHKS, CDR2 YYEKEE (reference sequence). Trimming took 3 bases from V and 0 from J; bases not matched to a gene: 9. The CDR3 is 17 amino acids.

This clonotype was found many times. V usage is TRBV6-2 or TRBV6-3 and J usage is TRBJ2-1; TRBD2 aligns across 8 bases. Trimming removed 4 bases from V and 4 bases from J; junction bases left unmatched: 3. From germline, CDR1 is MNHEY and CDR2 SVGEGT. The CDR3 has 14 residues. The CDR3 reads CASSSQRGYNEQFF. The CDR3 nucleotides are TGTGCCAGCAGTTCCCAGCGGGGGTACAATGAGCAGTTCTTC.

This clonotype has at least ten counts. The rearrangement links TRBV5-1 to TRBJ2-1; D is perhaps TRBD1 (5 bases). The CDR3 totals 16 residues. The germline CDR1 and CDR2 sequences are SGHRS and YFSETQ. V lost 4 bases and J lost 2, with 16 bases in between. The CDR3 bases are TGCGCCAGCAGCCTTCCATCCCCAGGGACCTACAATGAGCAGTTCTTC. Its protein product is CASSLPSPGTYNEQFF.

At least ten counts were recorded for this clonotype. The chain recombines TRBV12-3 or TRBV12-4 with TRBJ2-5, with D uncertain. Trimming stripped 3 bases from V and 5 bases from J, with 10 bases between. The CDR3 sequence is 13 residues long. CDR3 sequence: CASSLNDRETQYF. CDR3 nucleotide sequence: TGTGCCAGCAGTTTGAACGACCGGGAGACCCAGTACTTC.

This clonotype was observed at least ten times. This chain uses TRBV12-3 or TRBV12-4 with TRBJ2-2, with 15 bases matching TRBD2. The CDR3 is made up of 17 amino acids. V shed 5 bases, J shed 4 bases, and the junction held 5 bases outside the gene matches. CDR3 residues: CASSRTSGGAGTGELFF. As DNA, the CDR3 is TGTGCCAGCAGTCGGACTAGCGGGGGGGCGGGCACCGGGGAGCTGTTTTTT.

The CDR3 is CSSRGGGLPAFF. The CDR3 DNA sequence: TGCAGCTCCCGAGGGGGGGGGCTGCCAGCTTTCTTT. V is TRBV29-1 and J is TRBJ1-1, with D possibly being TRBD1 (6 bases). The CDR3 covers 12 residues. The V gene's germline CDR1 is SQVTM and CDR2 ANQGSEA. V lost 8 bases to trimming and J lost 10 bases, with 20 bases between them.

This clonotype was recorded at least ten times. This sequence joins TRBV28 and TRBJ1-3; D gene ambiguous. The CDR3 has 15 amino acids. Germline CDR1 reads MDHEN; CDR2 reads SYDVKM. With 8 bases removed from V and 11 bases from J, the gap between germline ends came to 25 bases. CDR3: CASGRSHTTFGSIYF. CDR3 nucleotide sequence: TGTGCCAGCGGAAGGAGCCATACGACGTTTGGGTCCATATATTTT.

The V call is TRBV5-1, the J call TRBJ1-2; D is possibly TRBD1 (6 bases). Germline values: CDR1 SGHRS, CDR2 YFSETQ. Trimming cost V 4 bases and J 4 bases, with 14 bases left between them. This CDR3 has 14 amino acids. CDR3 in DNA: TGCGCCAGCAGCGGAACAGGGCTCACCTATGGCTACACCTTC. This codes for CASSGTGLTYGYTF. Using reference TRBV5-1 and TRBJ1-2 for the parts outside the CDR3, the full variable domain is KAGVTQTPRYLIKTRGQQVTLSCSPISGHRSVSWYQQTPGQGLQFLFEYFSETQRNKGNFPGRFSGRQFSNSRSEMNVSTLELGDSALYLCASSGTGLTYGYTFGSGTRLTVV.

This clonotype was counted ten times or more. V and J are TRBV4-1 and TRBJ2-3, with 8 bases fitting TRBD1. The CDR3 totals 18 residues. Per germline, CDR1 MGHRA and CDR2 YSYEKL. V gave up 0 bases and J gave up 3 bases; unmatched junction bases: 11. The CDR3 region has the DNA TGCGCCAGCAGCCAAGATAGTTTTGTTTGGGACAGGACAGATACGCAGTATTTT. This gives the protein CASSQDSFVWDRTDTQYF.